Listed here are 14 T cell receptor beta chains from one sample, sequenced in a study of regulatory T cells. Amplification used 52 TRBV primers and 13 TRBJ primers. Clones were read by immunoSEQ multiplex PCR, and TCRdb kept only the in-frame ones, dropping some. The profile shows 20,000 to 25,000 clones, over 85% of them singletons. Sample: CD8+ T cells sorted from blood. These receptors all come from a child aged 2 to 10 with CD3G deficiency.

The chain employs TRBV28 and TRBJ2-7, with no clear D. The V gene's germline CDR1 is MDHEN and CDR2 SYDVKM. Trimming cost V 4 bases and J 7 bases, with 11 bases left between them. The CDR3 is made up of 12 amino acids. The CDR3 DNA is TGTGCCAGCAGTTCGTATTCGGAAGAGCAGTACTTC. Translating gives CASSSYSEEQYF.

In this sample, this clone turned up a few times. This chain connects TRBV28 to TRBJ2-3; D possibly corresponds to TRBD2 (5 bases). The germline CDR1 and CDR2 sequences are MDHEN and SYDVKM. Deletions cut 5 bases from V and 2 bases from J, with 14 bases between. This CDR3 has 15 amino acids. This CDR3 is CASSPGNLNTDTQYF. Here the CDR3 DNA reads TGTGCCAGCAGTCCCGGGAACTTAAACACAGATACGCAGTATTTT. Complete variable domain (other parts from reference TRBV28 and TRBJ2-3): DVKVTQSSRYLVKRTGEKVFLECVQDMDHENMFWYRQDPGLGLRLIYFSYDVKMKEKGDIPEGYSVSREKKERFSLILESASTNQTSMYLCASSPGNLNTDTQYFGPGTRLTVL.

This clone was seen just once. The V call is TRBV28, the J call TRBJ1-1, with D hard to call. From germline, CDR1 is MDHEN and CDR2 SYDVKM. Trimming stripped 6 bases from V and 0 bases from J, with 11 bases between. This CDR3 region has 14 residues. The CDR3: CASSRSGMNTEAFF. The DNA of the CDR3 is TGTGCCAGCAGCCGCTCAGGTATGAACACTGAAGCTTTCTTT.

The rearrangement joins TRBV6-1 to TRBJ2-6, with D unclear. CDR3 length: 12 amino acids. The V end was cut by 8 bases, the J end by 2 bases, with 4 bases between. Germline V gives CDR1 MNHNS, CDR2 SASEGT. The CDR3 loop is CASGAGANVLTF. CDR3 sequence (DNA): TGTGCCAGCGGGGCTGGGGCCAACGTCCTGACTTTC.

The CDR3 region has the DNA TGTGCCAGCAGCTTAGGCGGGCTGGCCTACGAGCAGTACTTC. Translation: CASSLGGLAYEQYF. The chain uses TRBV7-8 and TRBJ2-7; a possible D gene is TRBD2 (5 bases). Per germline, CDR1 SGHVS and CDR2 FQNEAQ. The length of the CDR3 is 14 residues. V shed 1 base and J shed 2 bases, with 9 bases lying between them.

The gene calls are TRBV5-1 and TRBJ2-1, with 8 bases matching TRBD1. This CDR3 has 12 residues. CDR1 is SGHRS, CDR2 YFSETQ, per germline. Germline trimming cut 4 bases from V and 15 bases from J; bases unmatched to any gene: 9. CDR3 DNA sequence: TGCGCCAGCAGCGAACCAGGACAGGGAACGTTCTTC. Translated: CASSEPGQGTFF.

As DNA, the CDR3 is TGTGCCTGGAGTGTATCGGGCAGGGGGCTTAGGGAGACCCAGTACTTC. Translation: CAWSVSGRGLRETQYF. V gene TRBV30 combines with J gene TRBJ2-5, with 8 bases fitting TRBD1. Germline V gene lookup returns CDR1 GTSNPN and CDR2 SVGIG (reference sequence). CDR3 size: 16 residues. V trimming: 0 bases; J trimming: 5 bases; junction bases outside the gene matches: 11.

This clone was seen once. The rearrangement joins TRBV11-2 to TRBJ2-1; the match to TRBD1 covers 7 bases. CDR1 is SGHAT, CDR2 FQNNGV, per germline. The CDR3 has 15 residues. V was pared by 4 bases and J by 5 bases, with 8 bases of the junction left unmatched. The CDR3 sequence is CASSYFRDRNNEQFF. The CDR3 DNA reads as TGTGCCAGCAGCTACTTCCGGGACAGAAACAATGAGCAGTTCTTC.

This clone was seen only a few times. The rearrangement uses TRBV28 and TRBJ2-7; a weak D match, TRBD2 (5 bases). The CDR3 is 14 amino acids. Germline CDR1 reads MDHEN; CDR2 reads SYDVKM. Between the trimmed V and J ends, which lost 5 bases and 3 bases, there was a span of 14 bases. The CDR3 sequence: CASSTRDYHYEQYF. The DNA of the CDR3 is TGTGCCAGCAGTACCCGGGATTATCACTACGAGCAGTACTTC.

The rearrangement joins TRBV7-8 to TRBJ2-7; the D call may be TRBD1 or TRBD2 (5 bases each). The V end lost 4 bases, the J end lost 2 bases, and 15 bases lay between the germline ends. This CDR3 is built from 15 residues. Germline V CDR1 and CDR2: SGHVS, FQNEAQ. The CDR3, as DNA: TGTGCCAGCAGCTCCCAGGTGGGGGTCCCCTACGAGCAGTACTTC. This codes for CASSSQVGVPYEQYF. The full variable domain, its missing parts supplied by reference TRBV7-8 and TRBJ2-7, is GAGVSQSPRYKVAKRGQDVALRCDPISGHVSLFWYQQALGQGPEFLTYFQNEAQLDKSGLPSDRFFAERPEGSVSTLKIQRTQQEDSAVYLCASSSQVGVPYEQYFGPGTRLTVT.

The chain recombines TRBV28 with TRBJ2-7; the D gene could be TRBD1 or TRBD2 (5 bases each). Trimming pared 6 bases from V and 2 bases from J, leaving 14 bases between. The length of the CDR3 is 14 residues. In germline, CDR1 is MDHEN, CDR2 SYDVKM. CDR3 in DNA: TGTGCCAGCAGCATTCCCGGGACCCCCTACGAGCAGTACTTC. This sequence encodes CASSIPGTPYEQYF.

The chain employs TRBV6-1 and TRBJ2-7; D unresolved. The V and J ends lost 6 bases and 3 bases respectively, with 9 bases between them. The CDR3 is 12 residues long. Germline V gene sequence: CDR1 MNHNS, CDR2 SASEGT. The CDR3 bases are TGTGCCAGCAGCTACCCCTACTACGAGCAGTACTTC. This gives the protein CASSYPYYEQYF.

This clone showed up just a few times. The rearrangement joins TRBV7-8 to TRBJ2-7, with D maybe TRBD2 (6 bases). V dropped 4 bases and J dropped 6 bases, with 16 bases sitting between them. This CDR3 region has 14 residues. Germline V gene lookup returns CDR1 SGHVS and CDR2 FQNEAQ. The CDR3 loop reads CASSSPGLPGEQYF. CDR3 nucleotide sequence: TGTGCCAGCAGCTCGCCGGGACTCCCGGGCGAGCAGTACTTC.

The chain employs TRBV28 and TRBJ1-3, with D uncertain. This CDR3 has 18 residues. V lost 4 bases and J 4 bases, leaving 23 bases between the germline ends. Germline CDR1 is MDHEN and CDR2 is SYDVKM. The CDR3 is CASSSRFSGEGSGNTIYF. The CDR3 DNA reads TGTGCCAGCAGTTCCCGCTTTAGCGGGGAAGGTTCCGGAAACACCATATATTTT.